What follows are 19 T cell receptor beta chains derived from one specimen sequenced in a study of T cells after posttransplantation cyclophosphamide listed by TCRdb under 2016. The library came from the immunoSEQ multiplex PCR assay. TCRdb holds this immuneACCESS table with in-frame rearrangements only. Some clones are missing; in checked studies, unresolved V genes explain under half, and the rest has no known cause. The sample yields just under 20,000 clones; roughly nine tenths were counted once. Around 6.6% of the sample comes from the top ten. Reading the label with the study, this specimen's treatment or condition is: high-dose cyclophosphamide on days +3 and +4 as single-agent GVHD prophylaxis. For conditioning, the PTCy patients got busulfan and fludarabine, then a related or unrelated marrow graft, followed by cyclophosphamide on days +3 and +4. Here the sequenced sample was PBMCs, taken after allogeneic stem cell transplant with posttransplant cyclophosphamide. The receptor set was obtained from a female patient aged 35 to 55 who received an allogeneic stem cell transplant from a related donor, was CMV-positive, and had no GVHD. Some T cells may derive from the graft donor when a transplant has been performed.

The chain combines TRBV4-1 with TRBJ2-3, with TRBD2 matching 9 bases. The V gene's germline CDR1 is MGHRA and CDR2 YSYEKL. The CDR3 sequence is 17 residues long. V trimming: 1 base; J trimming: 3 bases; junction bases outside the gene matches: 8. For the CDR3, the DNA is TGCGCCAGCAGCCAAGGGTGGGCGGGAGGGCCTACAGATACGCAGTATTTT. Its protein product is CASSQGWAGGPTDTQYF.

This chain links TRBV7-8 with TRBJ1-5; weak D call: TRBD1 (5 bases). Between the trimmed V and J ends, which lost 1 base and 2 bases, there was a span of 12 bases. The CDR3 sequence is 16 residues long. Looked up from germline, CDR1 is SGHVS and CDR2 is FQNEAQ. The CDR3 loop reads CASSLGGVRGNQPQHF. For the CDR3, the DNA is TGTGCCAGCAGCTTAGGGGGGGTTCGGGGCAATCAGCCCCAGCATTTT.

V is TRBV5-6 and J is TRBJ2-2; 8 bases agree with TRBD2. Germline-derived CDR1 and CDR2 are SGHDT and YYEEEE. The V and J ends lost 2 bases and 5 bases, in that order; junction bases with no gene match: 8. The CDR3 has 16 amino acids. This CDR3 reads CASSFGRVTRTGELFF. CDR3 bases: TGTGCCAGCAGCTTCGGGAGGGTGACCAGAACCGGGGAGCTGTTTTTT.

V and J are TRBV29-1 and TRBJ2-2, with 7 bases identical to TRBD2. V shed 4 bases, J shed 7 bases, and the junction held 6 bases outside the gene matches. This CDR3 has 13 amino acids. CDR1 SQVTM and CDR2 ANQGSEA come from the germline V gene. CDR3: CSVGGRAVGELFF. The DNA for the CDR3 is TGCAGCGTTGGAGGGAGGGCGGTCGGGGAGCTGTTTTTT.

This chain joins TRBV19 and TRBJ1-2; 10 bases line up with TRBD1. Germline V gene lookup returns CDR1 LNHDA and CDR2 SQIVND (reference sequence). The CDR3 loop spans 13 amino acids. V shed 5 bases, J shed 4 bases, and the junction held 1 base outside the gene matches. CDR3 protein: CASSRDRGYGYTF. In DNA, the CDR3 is TGTGCCAGTAGTCGGGACAGGGGCTATGGCTACACCTTC.

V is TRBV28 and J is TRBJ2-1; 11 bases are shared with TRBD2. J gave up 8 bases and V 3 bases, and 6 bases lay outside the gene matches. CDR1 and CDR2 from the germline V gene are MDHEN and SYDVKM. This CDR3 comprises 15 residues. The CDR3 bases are TGTGCCAGCAGTTTTGTAGCGGGAGGGGTCCATGAGCAGTTCTTC. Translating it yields CASSFVAGGVHEQFF.

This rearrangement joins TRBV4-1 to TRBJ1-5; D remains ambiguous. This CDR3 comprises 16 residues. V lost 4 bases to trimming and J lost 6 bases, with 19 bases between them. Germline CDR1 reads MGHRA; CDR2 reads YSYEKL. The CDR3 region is CASSPMRVVGSQPQHF. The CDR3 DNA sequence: TGCGCCAGCAGCCCCATGAGGGTTGTGGGGAGTCAGCCCCAGCATTTT.

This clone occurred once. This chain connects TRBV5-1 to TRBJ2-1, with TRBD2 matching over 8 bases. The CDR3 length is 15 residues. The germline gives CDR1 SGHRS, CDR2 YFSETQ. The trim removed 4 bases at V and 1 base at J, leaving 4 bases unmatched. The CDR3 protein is CASSPGLASYNEQFF. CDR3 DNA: TGCGCCAGCAGCCCCGGACTAGCTTCCTACAATGAGCAGTTCTTC.

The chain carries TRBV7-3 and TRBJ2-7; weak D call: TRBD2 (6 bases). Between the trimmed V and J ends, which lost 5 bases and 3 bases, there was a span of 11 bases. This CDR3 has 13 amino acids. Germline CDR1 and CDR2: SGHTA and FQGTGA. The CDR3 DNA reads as TGTGCCAGCAGCCTTCTAGCGAACTACGAGCAGTACTTC. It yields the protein CASSLLANYEQYF.

The CDR3 nucleotides are TGTGCCAGCAGCTCGGGATTTAGGGCAGGAGGTGCAGCTTTCTTT. Its protein is CASSSGFRAGGAAFF. The chain employs TRBV5-4 and TRBJ1-1; the D is unclear. CDR3 length: 15 amino acids. Deletions cut 3 bases from V and 10 bases from J, with 22 bases between. The V gene's germline CDR1 is SGHNT and CDR2 YYREEE (reference sequence). Supplemented by reference TRBV5-4 and TRBJ1-1, the full variable domain reads ETGVTQSPTHLIKTRGQQVTLRCSSQSGHNTVSWYQQALGQGPQFIFQYYREEENGRGNFPPRFSGLQFPNYSSELNVNALELDDSALYLCASSSGFRAGGAAFFGQGTRLTVV.

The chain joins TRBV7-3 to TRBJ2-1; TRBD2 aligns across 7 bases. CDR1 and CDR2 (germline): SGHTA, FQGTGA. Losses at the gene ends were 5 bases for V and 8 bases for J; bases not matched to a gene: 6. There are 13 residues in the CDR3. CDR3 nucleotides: TGTGCCAGCAGCCCCGGACTAGTCTATGAGCAGTTCTTC. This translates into CASSPGLVYEQFF.

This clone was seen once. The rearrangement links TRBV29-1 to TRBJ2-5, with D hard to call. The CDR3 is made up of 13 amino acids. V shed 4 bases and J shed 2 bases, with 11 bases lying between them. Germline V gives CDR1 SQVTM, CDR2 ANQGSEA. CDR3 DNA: TGCAGCGTTGGTCGACAAATTCAAGAGACCCAGTACTTC. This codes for CSVGRQIQETQYF. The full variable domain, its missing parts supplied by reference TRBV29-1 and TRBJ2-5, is SAVISQKPSRDICQRGTSLTIQCQVDSQVTMMFWYRQQPGQSLTLIATANQGSEATYESGFVIDKFPISRPNLTFSTLTVSNMSPEDSSIYLCSVGRQIQETQYFGPGTRLLVL.

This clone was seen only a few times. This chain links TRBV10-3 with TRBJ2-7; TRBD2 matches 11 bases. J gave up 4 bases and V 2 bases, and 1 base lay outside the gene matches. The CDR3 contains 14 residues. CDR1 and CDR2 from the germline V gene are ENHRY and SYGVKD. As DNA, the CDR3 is TGTGCCATCAGTGAGACTAGCGGGAGTTACGAGCAGTACTTC. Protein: CAISETSGSYEQYF.

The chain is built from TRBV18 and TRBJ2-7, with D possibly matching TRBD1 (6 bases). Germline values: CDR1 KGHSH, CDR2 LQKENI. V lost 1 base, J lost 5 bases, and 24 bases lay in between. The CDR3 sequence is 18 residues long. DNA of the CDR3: TGTGCCAGCTCACCACTCGAAGCTCCGGGACAAGGGTTCCACGAGCAGTACTTC. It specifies CASSPLEAPGQGFHEQYF.

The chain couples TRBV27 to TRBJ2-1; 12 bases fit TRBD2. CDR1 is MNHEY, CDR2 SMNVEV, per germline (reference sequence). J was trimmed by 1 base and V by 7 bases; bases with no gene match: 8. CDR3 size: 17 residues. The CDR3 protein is CASKGGTSGHSYNEQFF. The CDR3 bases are TGTGCCAGCAAAGGAGGGACTAGCGGGCATTCCTACAATGAGCAGTTCTTC.

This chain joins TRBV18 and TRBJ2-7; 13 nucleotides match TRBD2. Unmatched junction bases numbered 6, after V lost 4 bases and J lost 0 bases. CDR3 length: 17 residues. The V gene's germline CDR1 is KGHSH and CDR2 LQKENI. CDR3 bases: TGTGCCAGCTCACAAGGGACTAGCGGGACGGTCTCCTACGAGCAGTACTTC. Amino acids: CASSQGTSGTVSYEQYF. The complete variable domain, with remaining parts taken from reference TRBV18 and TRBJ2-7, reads NAGVMQNPRHLVRRRGQEARLRCSPMKGHSHVYWYRQLPEEGLKFMVYLQKENIIDESGMPKERFSAEFPKEGPSILRIQQVVRGDSAAYFCASSQGTSGTVSYEQYFGPGTRLTVT.

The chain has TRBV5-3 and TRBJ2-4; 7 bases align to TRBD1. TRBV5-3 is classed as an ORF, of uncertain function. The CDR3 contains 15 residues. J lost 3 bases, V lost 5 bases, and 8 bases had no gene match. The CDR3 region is CARSNNRGRKNIQYF. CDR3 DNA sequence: TGTGCCAGAAGTAATAACAGGGGCCGCAAAAACATTCAGTACTTC.

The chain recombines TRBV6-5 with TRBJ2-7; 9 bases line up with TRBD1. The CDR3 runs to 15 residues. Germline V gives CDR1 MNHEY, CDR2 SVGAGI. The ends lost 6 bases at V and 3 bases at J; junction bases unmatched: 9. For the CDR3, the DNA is TGTGCCAGCAGCTCCCATGGGACAGGGATCTACGAGCAGTACTTC. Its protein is CASSSHGTGIYEQYF.

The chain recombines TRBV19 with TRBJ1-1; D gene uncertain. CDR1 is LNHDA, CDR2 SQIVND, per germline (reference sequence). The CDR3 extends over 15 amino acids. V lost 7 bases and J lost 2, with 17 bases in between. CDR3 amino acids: CASKLGSRRNTEAFF. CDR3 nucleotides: TGTGCCAGTAAGCTGGGGAGTAGACGAAACACTGAAGCTTTCTTT.